The following is a T cell receptor beta chain sequence with its context. Its cognate antigen is unknown. These data originate in a study of shared clonotypes between healthy human individuals. Background on the study: Researchers assigned three CD4 naive, three CD4 memory, two CD8 naive and one CD8 memory plate to each donor. Study results and caveats: Memory subsets generally showed lower estimated richness than naive subsets.

Measured with immunoSEQ multiplex PCR; TCRdb has only the in-frame clones, and not every one. The sample consists of roughly 1,500,000 clones, 95% to 99% of them appearing once. The CDR3 length is 14 residues. The germline CDR1 and CDR2 sequences are SEHNR and FQNEAQ (reference sequence). V was shortened by 2 bases and J by 4 bases, with 8 bases between the two germline ends. The material sequenced was naive CD4+ T cells sorted from blood. Subset denoted: CD45RA+ positively selected. The V call is TRBV7-9, the J call TRBJ2-2; D gene ambiguous. The TCR was taken from a man in his thirties or forties in good health. This CDR3 is CASSLSGVTGELFF. CDR3 nucleotides: TGTGCCAGCAGCTTATCCGGAGTCACCGGGGAGCTGTTTTTT.